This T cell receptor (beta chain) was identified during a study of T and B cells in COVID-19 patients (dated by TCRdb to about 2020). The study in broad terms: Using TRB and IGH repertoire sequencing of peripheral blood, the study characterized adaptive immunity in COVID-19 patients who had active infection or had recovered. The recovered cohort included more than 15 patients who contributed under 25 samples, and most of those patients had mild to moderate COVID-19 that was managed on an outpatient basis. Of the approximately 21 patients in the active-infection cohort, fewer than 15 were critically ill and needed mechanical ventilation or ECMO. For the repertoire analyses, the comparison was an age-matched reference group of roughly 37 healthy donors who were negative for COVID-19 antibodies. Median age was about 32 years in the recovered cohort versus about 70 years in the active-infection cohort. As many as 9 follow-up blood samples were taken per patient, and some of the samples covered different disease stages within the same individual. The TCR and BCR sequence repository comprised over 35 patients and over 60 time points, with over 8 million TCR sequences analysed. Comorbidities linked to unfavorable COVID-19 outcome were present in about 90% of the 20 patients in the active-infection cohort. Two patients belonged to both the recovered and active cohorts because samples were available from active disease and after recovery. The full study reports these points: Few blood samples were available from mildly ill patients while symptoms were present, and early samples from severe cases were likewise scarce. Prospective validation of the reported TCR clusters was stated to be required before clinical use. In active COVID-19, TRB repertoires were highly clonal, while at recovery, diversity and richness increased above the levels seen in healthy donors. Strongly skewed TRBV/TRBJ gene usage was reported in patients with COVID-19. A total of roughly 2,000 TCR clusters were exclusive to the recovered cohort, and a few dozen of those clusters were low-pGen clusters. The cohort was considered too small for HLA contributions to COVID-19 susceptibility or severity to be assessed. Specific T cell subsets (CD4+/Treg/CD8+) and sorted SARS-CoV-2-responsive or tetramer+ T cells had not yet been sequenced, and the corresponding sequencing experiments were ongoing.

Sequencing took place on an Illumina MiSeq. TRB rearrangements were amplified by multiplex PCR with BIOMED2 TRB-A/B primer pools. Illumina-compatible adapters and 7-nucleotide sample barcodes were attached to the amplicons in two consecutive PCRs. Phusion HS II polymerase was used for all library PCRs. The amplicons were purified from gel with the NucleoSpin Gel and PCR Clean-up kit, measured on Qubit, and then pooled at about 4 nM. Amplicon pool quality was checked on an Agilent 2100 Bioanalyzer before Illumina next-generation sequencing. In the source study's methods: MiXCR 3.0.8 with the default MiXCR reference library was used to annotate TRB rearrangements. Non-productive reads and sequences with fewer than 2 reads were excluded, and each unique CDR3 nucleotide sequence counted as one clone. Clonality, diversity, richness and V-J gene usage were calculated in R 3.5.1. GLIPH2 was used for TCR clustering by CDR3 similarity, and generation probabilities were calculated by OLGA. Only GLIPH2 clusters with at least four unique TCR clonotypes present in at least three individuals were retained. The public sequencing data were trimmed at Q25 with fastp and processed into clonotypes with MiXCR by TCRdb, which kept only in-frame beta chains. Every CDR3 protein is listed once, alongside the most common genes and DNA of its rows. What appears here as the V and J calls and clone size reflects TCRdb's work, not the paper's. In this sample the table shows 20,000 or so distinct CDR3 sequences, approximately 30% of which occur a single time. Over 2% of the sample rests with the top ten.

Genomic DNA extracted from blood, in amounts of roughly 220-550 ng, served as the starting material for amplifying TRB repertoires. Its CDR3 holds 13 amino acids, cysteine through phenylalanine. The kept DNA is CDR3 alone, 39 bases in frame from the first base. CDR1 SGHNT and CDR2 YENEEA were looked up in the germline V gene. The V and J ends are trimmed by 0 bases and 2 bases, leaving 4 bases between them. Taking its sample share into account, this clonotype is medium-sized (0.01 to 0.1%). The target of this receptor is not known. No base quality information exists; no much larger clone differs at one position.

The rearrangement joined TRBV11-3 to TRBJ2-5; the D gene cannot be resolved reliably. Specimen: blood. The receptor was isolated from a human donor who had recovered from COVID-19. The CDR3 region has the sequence CASSLEPQETQYF. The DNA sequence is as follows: TGTGCCAGCAGCTTAGAGCCTCAAGAGACCCAGTACTTC.